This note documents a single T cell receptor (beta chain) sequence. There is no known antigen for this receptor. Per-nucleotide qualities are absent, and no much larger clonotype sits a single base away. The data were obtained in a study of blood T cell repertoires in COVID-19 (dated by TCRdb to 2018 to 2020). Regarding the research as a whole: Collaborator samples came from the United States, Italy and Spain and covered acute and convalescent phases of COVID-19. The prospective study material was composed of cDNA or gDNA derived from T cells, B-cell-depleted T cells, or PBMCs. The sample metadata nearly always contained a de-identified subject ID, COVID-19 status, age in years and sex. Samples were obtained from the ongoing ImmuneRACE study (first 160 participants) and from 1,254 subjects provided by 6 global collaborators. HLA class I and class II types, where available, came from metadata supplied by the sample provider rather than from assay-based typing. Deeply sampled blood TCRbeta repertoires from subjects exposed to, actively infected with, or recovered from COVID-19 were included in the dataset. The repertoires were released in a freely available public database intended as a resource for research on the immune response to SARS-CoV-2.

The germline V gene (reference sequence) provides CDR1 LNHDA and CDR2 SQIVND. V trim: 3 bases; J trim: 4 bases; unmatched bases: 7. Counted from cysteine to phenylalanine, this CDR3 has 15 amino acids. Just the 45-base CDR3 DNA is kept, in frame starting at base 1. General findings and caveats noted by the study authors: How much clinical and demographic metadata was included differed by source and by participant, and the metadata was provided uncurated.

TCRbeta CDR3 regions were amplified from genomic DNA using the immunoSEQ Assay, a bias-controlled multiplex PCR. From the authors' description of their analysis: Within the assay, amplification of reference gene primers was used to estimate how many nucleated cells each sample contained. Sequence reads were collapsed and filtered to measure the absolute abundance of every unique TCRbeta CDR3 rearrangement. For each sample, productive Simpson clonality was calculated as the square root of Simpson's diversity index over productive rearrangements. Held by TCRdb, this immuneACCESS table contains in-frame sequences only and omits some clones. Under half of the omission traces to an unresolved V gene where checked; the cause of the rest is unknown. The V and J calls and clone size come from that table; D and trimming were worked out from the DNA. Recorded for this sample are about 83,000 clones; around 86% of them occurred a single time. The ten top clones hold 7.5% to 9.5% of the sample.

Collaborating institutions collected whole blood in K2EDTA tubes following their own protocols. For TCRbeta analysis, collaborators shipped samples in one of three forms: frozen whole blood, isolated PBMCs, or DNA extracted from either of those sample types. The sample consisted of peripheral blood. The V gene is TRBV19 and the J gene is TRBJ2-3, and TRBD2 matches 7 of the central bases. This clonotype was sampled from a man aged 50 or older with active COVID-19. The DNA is TGTGCCAGTAGTATCGGCGGGAGCGTGGCAGATACGCAGTATTTT. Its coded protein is CASSIGGSVADTQYF.